This T cell receptor beta chain was captured by sequencing in a study of CD4 T cell repertoires in COVID-19. A single count supports this clone. The protocol was immunoSEQ multiplex PCR, while the TCRdb copy is restricted to in-frame clones and leaves out a portion. This sample carries about 75,000 clones, around four fifths of them seen once, and the ten largest clones take 0.45% to 0.6%. The CDR3 spans 17 residues. V shed 4 bases, J shed 5 bases, and the junction held 11 bases outside the gene matches. Germline assignment: CDR1 SNHLY and CDR2 FYNNEI. The rearrangement uses TRBV2 and TRBJ2-2; 9 bases fit TRBD2. The sequence derives from a human donor who had COVID-19. Material: CD4+ T cells from peripheral blood, obtained after recovery from COVID-19. The CDR3 coding sequence is TGTGCCAGCAGTGGGAAGGCGGGGGGGCCCCGAACCGGGGAGCTGTTTTTT. It yields the protein CASSGKAGGPRTGELFF.